This TCR beta chain is drawn from a study of neoadjuvant nivolumab and ipilimumab in lung cancer. Study details: The combination arm added day-1 ipilimumab 1 mg/kg to nivolumab 3 mg/kg on days 1, 15, 29.

The study, taken as a whole, reports: Resected-tumor TCR richness correlated positively with pretherapy blood richness. Resected tumors had greater TCR richness and clonality than uninvolved lung. TCR clonality did not significantly correlate with pathologic tumor regression.

The CDR3 spans 13 residues. The germline V gene has CDR1 SGHKS and CDR2 YYEKEE (reference sequence). Trimming pared 4 bases from V and 5 bases from J, leaving 12 bases between. Notes on this clone: No antigen is known for it.

Only in-frame clones appear in the TCRdb table, and some are missing; sequencing was by immunoSEQ multiplex PCR. The sample consists of 30,000 to 35,000 clones, 90% of them appearing once. The source material was peripheral blood, sampled after neoadjuvant nivolumab, alone or with ipilimumab, at or shortly before surgery. The rearrangement joins TRBV5-5 to TRBJ2-5, with a tentative D call TRBD2 (5 bases). The clonotype comes from an adult with non-small cell lung cancer. The CDR3 coding sequence is TGTGCCAGCAGCGCGGGTCCTAGGGAGACCCAGTACTTC. Translated: CASSAGPRETQYF.